This TCR beta chain was obtained from a study of blood T cells in healthy people across ages. The use of a sample-barcoded 5' primer and a J-beta primer mix characterized a second PCR of about 6 to 12 cycles. TCRdb re-called the 5' RACE reads with MiXCR, one entry per CDR3 protein. This repertoire shows roughly 900,000 distinct CDR3 sequences, under 30% found once; its top ten account for around a sixth. The length of the CDR3 is 15 residues. The germline CDR1 and CDR2 sequences are SEHNR and FQNEAQ (reference sequence). V lost 0 bases and J lost 2, with 9 bases in between. This clonotype was observed a few times.

The sequence derives from a woman older than 75 in good health. Sequencing was carried out using blood. The chain employs TRBV7-9 and TRBJ2-3; D call uncertain. The CDR3 bases are TGTGCCAGCAGCTTAGCGGCTCTGGTCACAGATACGCAGTATTTT. Its translation: CASSLAALVTDTQYF.